This is a list of T cell receptor beta chains from one sample in a study of tumor and adjacent non-tumor tissue in lung cancer. One entry per CDR3 protein results from TCRdb running MiXCR on the multiplex PCR reads. The sample yields about 110,000 distinct CDR3 sequences, roughly three fifths seen once. The sample taken for sequencing was distant non-tumor lung tissue. These receptors were obtained from a man in his 60s with non-small cell lung cancer. Each CDR3 is given with its conserved first and last residue. A D gene is named only where the DNA matches it firmly. Clone size is stated in some rows and not others, as once, few, many or a class when expanded.

abundance: .; j_gene: TRBJ2-1; d_gene: .; v_gene: TRBV6-5; CDR3aa: CVSSYSGDNEQFF; CDR3nt: TGCGTCAGCAGTTATTCGGGAGACAATGAGCAGTTCTTC
abundance: few; j_gene: TRBJ1-1; d_gene: .; v_gene: TRBV28; CDR3aa: CASSIQAEAFF; CDR3nt: TGTGCCAGCAGTATACAGGCTGAAGCTTTCTTT
abundance: few; j_gene: TRBJ1-1; d_gene: .; v_gene: TRBV7-3; CDR3aa: CASSPRHLTEAFF; CDR3nt: TGTGCCAGCAGCCCCCGACACTTGACTGAAGCTTTCTTT
abundance: .; j_gene: TRBJ2-1; d_gene: .; v_gene: TRBV9; CDR3aa: CASSANTENEQLF; CDR3nt: TGTGCCAGCAGCGCTAACACTGAGAATGAGCAGCTCTTC
abundance: .; j_gene: TRBJ2-6; d_gene: .; v_gene: TRBV12-3/TRBV12-4; CDR3aa: CASRSCDTPGANVLTF; CDR3nt: TGTGCCAGCAGGTCCTGTGACACCCCTGGGGCCAACGTCCTGACTTTC
abundance: .; j_gene: TRBJ2-7; d_gene: .; v_gene: TRBV5-5; CDR3aa: CPSSLDGAGPSYEHYF; CDR3nt: TGTCCCAGCAGCTTGGACGGGGCAGGGCCCTCCTACGAGCATTACTTC
abundance: many; j_gene: TRBJ2-7; d_gene: TRBD2; v_gene: TRBV5-4; CDR3aa: CASSPGTSGFYEQYF; CDR3nt: TGTGCCAGCAGCCCCGGGACTAGCGGGTTCTACGAGCAGTACTTC
abundance: few; j_gene: TRBJ2-2; d_gene: TRBD1; v_gene: TRBV7-9; CDR3aa: CASDRDGTGELFF; CDR3nt: TGTGCCAGTGACAGGGATGGCACCGGGGAGCTGTTTTTT
abundance: many; j_gene: TRBJ2-1; d_gene: .; v_gene: TRBV20-1; CDR3aa: CSARGATYYNEQFF; CDR3nt: TGCAGTGCGAGAGGGGCGACCTACTACAATGAGCAGTTCTTC
abundance: .; j_gene: TRBJ2-1; d_gene: TRBD2; v_gene: TRBV20-1; CDR3aa: CSAPGTSGGSEQFF; CDR3nt: TGCAGTGCTCCCGGGACTAGCGGGGGTAGTGAGCAGTTCTTC
abundance: .; j_gene: TRBJ2-7; d_gene: .; v_gene: TRBV19; CDR3aa: CANSFGVHYEQYF; CDR3nt: TGTGCCAATAGTTTCGGGGTTCACTACGAGCAGTACTTC
abundance: .; j_gene: TRBJ2-1; d_gene: .; v_gene: TRBV29-1; CDR3aa: CSVEGRHSSYNEQLF; CDR3nt: TGCAGCGTGGAAGGTAGACACAGCTCCTACAATGAGCAGCTCTTC
abundance: medium-sized; j_gene: TRBJ2-7; d_gene: TRBD1; v_gene: TRBV5-1; CDR3aa: CASSWGQGAYEQYF; CDR3nt: TGCGCCAGCAGCTGGGGACAGGGGGCCTACGAGCAGTACTTC
abundance: .; j_gene: TRBJ1-2; d_gene: .; v_gene: TRBV4-2; CDR3aa: CASSRDARTNYGYTF; CDR3nt: TGTGCCAGCAGCCGAGATGCAAGGACCAACTATGGCTACACCTTC
abundance: .; j_gene: TRBJ2-2; d_gene: .; v_gene: TRBV11-2; CDR3aa: CAGSQSRDLFF; CDR3nt: TGTGCCGGCAGCCAATCACGGGATCTGTTTTTT
abundance: .; j_gene: TRBJ2-7; d_gene: .; v_gene: TRBV11-2; CDR3aa: CASNLRWLGEQCF; CDR3nt: TGTGCCAGCAACCTCCGGTGGCTAGGCGAGCAGTGCTTC
abundance: few; j_gene: TRBJ1-5; d_gene: .; v_gene: TRBV7-2; CDR3aa: CASSPTGQPQHF; CDR3nt: TGTGCCAGCAGCCCCACCGGCCAGCCCCAGCATTTT
abundance: .; j_gene: TRBJ1-1; d_gene: .; v_gene: TRBV20-1; CDR3aa: CRGGLQNMNTEAFF; CDR3nt: TGCAGGGGTGGGCTGCAGAACATGAACACTGAAGCTTTCTTT